This TCR beta chain was obtained from a study of T cells in Graves' hyperthyroidism and ophthalmopathy. RNA transcripts provided the source from which TCR beta CDR3 regions were amplified. A first-round RT-PCR of the TCR CDR3 used the HTBI primer set. TCRdb passed the multiplex PCR reads through MiXCR, listing each CDR3 protein once. The sample has about 300,000 distinct CDR3 sequences, under 30% seen once. CDR3 length equals 13 residues. V gave up 4 bases and J gave up 7 bases; unmatched junction bases: 6. The germline CDR1 and CDR2 sequences are GTSNPN and SVGIG (reference sequence). This clonotype was sampled from a middle-aged man with Graves' hyperthyroidism that later progressed to Graves' ophthalmopathy. The chain couples TRBV30 to TRBJ1-5, with 8 positions matching TRBD1. The specimen was blood. CDR3 nucleotides: TGTGCCTGGAAAGGACAGGGAGGGCAGCCCCAGCATTTT. Translation gives CAWKGQGGQPQHF. Complete variable domain (other parts from reference TRBV30 and TRBJ1-5): SQTIHQWPATLVQPVGSPLSLECTVEGTSNPNLYWYRQAAGRGLQLLFYSVGIGQISSEVPQNLSASRPQDRQFILSSKKLLLSDSGFYLCAWKGQGGQPQHFGDGTRLSIL.